The source of this T cell receptor beta chain is a study of regulatory T cells in long-lasting Graves disease (dated by TCRdb to the early 2020s). Notes on the research overall: Antithyroid drugs had been taken for less than 3 months by newly diagnosed Graves' disease patients. The study was registered as a clinical trial and conducted in China. A total of some 33 samples were covered by TCR sequencing, comprising around 13 persistent and around 20 newly diagnosed Graves' disease patients. This study used TCR sequencing and RNA sequencing of peripheral blood to compare persistent Graves' disease patients against newly diagnosed Graves' disease patients.

Overall results and qualifications from the work: The small sample size was acknowledged by the authors as a limitation that may reduce accuracy. TRBV28, TRBJ1-2 and TRBJ2-5 were preferentially used in persistent disease, while TRBV20-1 and TRBJ2-1 were favored in newly diagnosed disease. Patients with persistent disease shared more public clonotypes (fewer than 3,000) than newly diagnosed patients did (around 1,000). Persistent Graves' disease patients showed lower TCR Shannon entropy and fewer highly expanded clones than newly diagnosed patients, suggesting clonal expansion. Peripheral blood alone was examined, since thyroid tissue, which constituted the primary lesion, could not be accessed. Sequencing and analysis were limited to the TCR beta chain.

Libraries were made using multiplex PCR. TCRdb lists the instrument as Illumina HiSeq 4000. iRepertoire HTBI primers and Arm-PCR amplification of CDR3 regions were used to construct TCR beta libraries. Gel purification was performed on PCR products prior to sequencing. As for the original processing: Across samples, about 64 TRBV and roughly 15 TRBJ segments were identified and used for gene usage analysis of CDR3 amino acid clonotypes. COPE and FqMerger were used to merge the filtered high-quality paired reads into contigs. BLAST was used to align contigs to IMGT TRBV, TRBD and TRBJ reference genes, and CDR3 was defined according to IMGT. Any clonotype with a frequency above 0.1% was classified as a highly expanded clone. Repertoire diversity was measured by Shannon entropy, and V-J evenness by the Gini coefficient. Public clonotypes were defined as clonotypes shared by more than one individual. The public reads were quality trimmed at Q25 with fastp and then assembled into clones with MiXCR by TCRdb, keeping productive beta chains. Rows are unified per CDR3 protein, each entry keeping the most common DNA and genes. In this record, the V and J calls reflect TCRdb's handling and not the investigators' own analysis. This sample lists about 540,000 distinct CDR3 sequences; 13% were detected once. The top ten hold 8% to 10% of the sample.

Interpreted using the paper, the time point label stands for: newly diagnosed GD, antithyroid drugs for less than 3 months. RNA was extracted from PBMCs in TRIzol for both TCR sequencing and RNA sequencing. Graves' disease was diagnosed according to American Thyroid Association guidelines. Patients were recruited from an endocrinology department in Xi'an, China. Each patient gave approximately 10 milliliters of peripheral blood, collected in an EDTA anticoagulant tube. Ficoll Paque Plus density gradient separation was used to isolate PBMCs, and no further T cell sorting was done. An Agilent 2100 Bioanalyzer and agarose gel were used to check RNA quality, while a NanoDrop 2000 measured RNA concentration. This clonotype was counted only a few times. Its specific antigen is unknown. No base quality values were provided; no much bigger clone lies one nucleotide off. CDR1 and CDR2, per the germline V gene (reference sequence), are GTSNPN and SVGIG. Measured from the cysteine to the phenylalanine, the CDR3 is 13 residues long. The read is trimmed to its CDR3 DNA, 39 bases read in frame from base 1. V sheds 1 base and J sheds 6 bases, leaving 9 bases between their ends.

These data are also associated with another study on T cells in Graves' hyperthyroidism and ophthalmopathy. According to the second study: Stable Graves' hyperthyroidism was defined as the absence of progression to ophthalmopathy over 18 months of follow-up. Hyperthyroidism patients were aged 18 to 65 years and newly diagnosed, with disease duration of less than 2 months. Any patient with an uncontrolled infection, another autoimmune disease, pregnancy or lactation was excluded. Diagnoses relied on clinical symptoms, serum thyroxine and TRAb, thyroid ultrasound and orbital computed tomography. A first-round RT-PCR of the TCR CDR3 used the HTBI primer set with the Qiagen OneStep RT-PCR kit. Most expanded thyroid clonotypes (frequency above 0.001) were also detected in blood, a finding suggesting that blood repertoires may reflect thyroid immune responses. In cross-validation, a model built on a 13 V-J signature told ophthalmopathy apart from stable hyperthyroidism with under 90% sensitivity and roughly 82% specificity, and in testing the same model reached 80%/75%. In validation, the model predicted progression to ophthalmopathy a median of 6.5 months before onset, with about 70% sensitivity and 72.22% specificity. To identify TCR V-J signatures that set the groups apart, the researchers used a discovery cohort of 90 to 100 patients, made up of under 50 with Graves' ophthalmopathy and some 58 with stable Graves' hyperthyroidism. Prospective prediction of ophthalmopathy was tested in an independent validation cohort consisting of some 19 hyperthyroidism patients and about 17 patients who later progressed to ophthalmopathy. The roughly 100 discovery patients were randomly divided into training and test sets at a 7:3 ratio. In more than 5 Graves' hyperthyroidism patients, the study also compared T-cell repertoires from thyroid tissue with T-cell repertoires from blood. Once sampling was done, hyperthyroidism patients were given methimazole at a starting dose of 30 mg daily, whereas ophthalmopathy patients were given high-dose intravenous methylprednisolone. Libraries were constructed in a second round of multiplex PCR, after which size selection and purification were performed. The libraries were sequenced on an Illumina HiSeq2000 using paired-end 100 bp reads. Raw data were processed with SOAPnuke, discarding reads with adapters, uncalled bases, mean Phred below 15, or no exact constant-primer or identifier match. COPE v1.2.5 was used to merge the high-quality paired reads, and each unique nucleotide sequence was defined as a clonotype. MiTCR v1.1 was used to align the clonotypes against IMGT TRBV, TRBD and TRBJ reference segments. The analysis included only V-J combinations with a frequency above 0.0001, which together covered roughly 99% of the repertoires. The TCS score was defined as F50 (clonal expansion) divided by E x V (chaos), with BLOSUM62-based TCRdist calculated between CDR3 peptides within each V-J. Welch's t-statistics and random forest reduced around 520 V-J features to roughly 13, which were used in a naive Bayes classifier (R e1071). No statistical method was used to fix the sample size in advance, and group allocation was not hidden from the investigators. TCR Vbeta CDR3 sequencing of fewer than 150 peripheral blood samples (around 45 ophthalmopathy, 75 to 80 hyperthyroidism and around 17 progressor patients) is reported in the paper.

The clonotype originates from a man between 25 and 39 years old with Graves disease. Donor details come from another sample of the same person, matched by shared clones. Material: peripheral blood mononuclear cells (PBMCs), obtained at new diagnosis, from a patient treated with antithyroid drugs. The rearranged segments are TRBV30 and TRBJ2-2; a weak D assignment points to TRBD2 (6 bases agree). DNA sequence: TGTGCCTGGAGTGGGGGGGTTCCCGGGGAGCTGTTTTTT. Its protein product is CAWSGGVPGELFF.